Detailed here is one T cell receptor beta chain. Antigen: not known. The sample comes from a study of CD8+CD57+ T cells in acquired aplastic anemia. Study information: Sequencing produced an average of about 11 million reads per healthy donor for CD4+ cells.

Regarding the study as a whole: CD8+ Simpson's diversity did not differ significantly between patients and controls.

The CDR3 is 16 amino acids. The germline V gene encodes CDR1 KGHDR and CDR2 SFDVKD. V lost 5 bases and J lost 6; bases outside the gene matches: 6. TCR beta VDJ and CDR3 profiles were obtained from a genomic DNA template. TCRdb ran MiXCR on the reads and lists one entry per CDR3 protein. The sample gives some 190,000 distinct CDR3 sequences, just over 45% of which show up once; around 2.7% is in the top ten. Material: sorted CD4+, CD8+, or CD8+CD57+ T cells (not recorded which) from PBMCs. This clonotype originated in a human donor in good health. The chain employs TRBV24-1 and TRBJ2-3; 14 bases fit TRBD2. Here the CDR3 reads CATSGQTSGGADTQYF. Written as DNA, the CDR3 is TGTGCCACCAGTGGACAGACTAGCGGGGGGGCCGATACGCAGTATTTT.